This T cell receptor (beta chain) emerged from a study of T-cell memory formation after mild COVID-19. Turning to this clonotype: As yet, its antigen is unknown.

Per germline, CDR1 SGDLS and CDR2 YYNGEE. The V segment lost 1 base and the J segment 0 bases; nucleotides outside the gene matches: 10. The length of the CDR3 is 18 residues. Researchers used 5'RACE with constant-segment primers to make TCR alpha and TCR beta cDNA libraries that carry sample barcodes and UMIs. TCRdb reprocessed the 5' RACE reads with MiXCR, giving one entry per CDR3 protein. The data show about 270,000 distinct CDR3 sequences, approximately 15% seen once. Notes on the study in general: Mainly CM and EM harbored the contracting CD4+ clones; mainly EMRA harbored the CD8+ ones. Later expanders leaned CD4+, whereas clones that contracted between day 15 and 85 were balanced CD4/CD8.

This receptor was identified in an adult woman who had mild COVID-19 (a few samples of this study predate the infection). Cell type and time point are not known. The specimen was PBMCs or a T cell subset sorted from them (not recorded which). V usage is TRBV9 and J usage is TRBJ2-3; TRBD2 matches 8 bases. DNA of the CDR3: TGTGCCAGCAGCGTAAAAGCGGGGGTGTCCTATAGCACAGATACGCAGTATTTT. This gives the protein CASSVKAGVSYSTDTQYF.